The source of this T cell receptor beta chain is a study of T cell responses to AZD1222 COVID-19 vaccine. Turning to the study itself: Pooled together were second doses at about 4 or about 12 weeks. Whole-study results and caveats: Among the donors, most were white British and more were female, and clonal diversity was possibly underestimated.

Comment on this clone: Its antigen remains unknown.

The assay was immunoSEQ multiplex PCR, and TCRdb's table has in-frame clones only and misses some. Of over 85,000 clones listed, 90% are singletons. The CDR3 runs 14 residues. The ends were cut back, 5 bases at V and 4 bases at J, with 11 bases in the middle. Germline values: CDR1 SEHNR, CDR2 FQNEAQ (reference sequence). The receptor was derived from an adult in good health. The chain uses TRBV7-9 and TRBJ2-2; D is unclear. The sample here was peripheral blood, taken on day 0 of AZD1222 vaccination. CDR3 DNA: TGTGCCAGCAGCCTCGGAAAGGGCACCGGGGAGCTGTTTTTT. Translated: CASSLGKGTGELFF.